The 17 T cell receptor beta chains below come from one sample, sequenced in a study of tumour-infiltrating T cells in Burkitt lymphoma. Libraries were prepared by immunoSEQ multiplex PCR; TCRdb keeps only in-frame clonotypes and omits some of them. Of over 2,000 clones listed, roughly 15% are singletons. The material sequenced was tumor tissue. These receptors originate from a human donor with Burkitt lymphoma.

The rearrangement joins TRBV5-4 to TRBJ1-4; no clear D. Germline CDR1 reads SGHNT; CDR2 reads YYREEE (reference sequence). Trimming took off 5 bases at V and 2 bases at J, with 13 bases between the two ends. This CDR3 comprises 15 residues. The CDR3 spells CASSSKSGTNEKLFF. The CDR3, as DNA: TGTGCCAGCAGTTCAAAATCGGGGACTAATGAAAAACTGTTTTTT.

This clone was seen a few times. The chain has TRBV2 and TRBJ2-2; D may correspond to TRBD1 or TRBD2 (5 bases each). With 9 bases removed from V and 6 bases from J, the gap between germline ends came to 14 bases. Germline V CDR1 and CDR2: SNHLY, FYNNEI. CDR3 length: 13 amino acids. Here the CDR3 DNA reads TGTGCCAGTACCGGGACCATCCCCGGGGAGCTGTTTTTT. This gives the protein CASTGTIPGELFF.

Only a few counts were recorded for this clone. The chain recombines TRBV15 with TRBJ2-5; D not resolved. The CDR3 loop spans 12 amino acids. The ends were cut back, 6 bases at V and 1 base at J, with 6 bases in the middle. Germline lookup yields CDR1 LNHNV and CDR2 YYDKDF (reference sequence). DNA of the CDR3: TGTGCCACCAGTAGACTCCAAGAGACCCAGTACTTC. Translation gives CATSRLQETQYF.

This clone was counted only a few times. This chain connects TRBV27 to TRBJ2-1; a weak D match, TRBD2 (7 bases). Germline lookup yields CDR1 MNHEY and CDR2 SMNVEV (reference sequence). The V end lost 6 bases, the J end lost 7 bases, and 25 bases lay between the germline ends. The CDR3 totals 17 residues. CDR3 sequence reads: CASSRGAARSKGNEQFF. In DNA, the CDR3 is TGTGCCAGCAGCCGGGGGGCGGCCAGGAGCAAGGGTAATGAGCAGTTCTTC.

This chain links TRBV9 with TRBJ2-3, with D possibly matching TRBD2 (6 bases). From germline, CDR1 is SGDLS and CDR2 YYNGEE. Trimming removed 7 bases at V and 0 bases at J, with 15 bases between. The CDR3 extends over 15 amino acids. DNA for the CDR3: TGTGCCAGCTCGAAGACCGGGACTAGCACAGATACGCAGTATTTT. This encodes CASSKTGTSTDTQYF.

The sample holds a few counts of this clone. The chain links TRBV19 to TRBJ2-5; no firm D call. Trimming shortened V by 6 bases and J by 3 bases, and 17 bases separated the two germline ends. This CDR3 contains 15 residues. The germline gives CDR1 LNHDA, CDR2 SQIVND (reference sequence). Here the CDR3 DNA reads TGTGCCAGTAGCCGAAGGATAGTGGGTGAAGAGACCCAGTACTTC. Translated, it gives CASSRRIVGEETQYF. Drawing the rest from reference TRBV19 and TRBJ2-5, the complete variable domain is DGGITQSPKYLFRKEGQNVTLSCEQNLNHDAMYWYRQDPGQGLRLIYYSQIVNDFQKGDIAEGYSVSREKKESFPLTVTSAQKNPTAFYLCASSRRIVGEETQYFGPGTRLLVL.

This clone was detected a few times. The gene calls are TRBV6-5 and TRBJ1-1; D gene ambiguous. The CDR3 sequence is 15 residues long. Per the germline V gene, CDR1 is MNHEY and CDR2 is SVGAGI. Trimming shortened V by 4 bases and J by 0 bases, and 12 bases separated the two germline ends. CDR3 nucleotide sequence: TGTGCCAGCAGTTTAAACTGGGAAATGAACACTGAAGCTTTCTTT. It translates to CASSLNWEMNTEAFF.

This clone was observed a few times. V gene TRBV27 combines with J gene TRBJ2-7; the match to TRBD2 covers 8 bases. Germline assignment: CDR1 MNHEY and CDR2 SMNVEV (reference sequence). This CDR3 contains 14 residues. V was pared by 3 bases and J by 7 bases, with 8 bases of the junction left unmatched. This CDR3 is CASSFHGLAEEQYF. For the CDR3, the DNA is TGTGCCAGCAGTTTCCACGGACTAGCAGAGGAGCAGTACTTC.

Turning to this clone: Compared with germline, one end of the junction differs, possibly owing to a read error. V is TRBV6-1 and J is TRBJ2-2, with D possibly being TRBD1 or TRBD2 (6 bases each). Looked up from germline, CDR1 is MNHNS and CDR2 is SASEGT. This CDR3 comprises 14 residues. CDR3 in amino acids: CASSEYGGTGKLFF. DNA for the CDR3: TGTGCCAGCAGTGAATACGGGGGCACCGGGAAGCTGTTTTTT.

The V call is TRBV6-5, the J call TRBJ1-1; D perhaps matches TRBD1 (5 bases). The V end lost 5 bases, the J end lost 3 bases, and 16 bases lay between the germline ends. This CDR3 comprises 15 residues. The germline V gene encodes CDR1 MNHEY and CDR2 SVGAGI. The CDR3 DNA reads TGTGCCAGCAGTACCACCGCAGGGAGTCACACTGAAGCTTTCTTT. Its protein is CASSTTAGSHTEAFF.

The V call is TRBV9, the J call TRBJ2-3; 8 nucleotides agree with TRBD2. Germline loops: CDR1 SGDLS, CDR2 YYNGEE. Trimming took 2 bases from V and 2 from J; bases not matched to a gene: 1. The CDR3 loop spans 14 amino acids. The CDR3: CASSVSGNTDTQYF. The CDR3 coding sequence is TGTGCCAGCAGCGTTAGCGGGAACACAGATACGCAGTATTTT.

The sample holds a few counts of this clone. The V gene is TRBV19, the J gene TRBJ1-4; the D is unclear. Germline V gene lookup returns CDR1 LNHDA and CDR2 SQIVND (reference sequence). V was shortened by 7 bases and J by 4 bases, with 10 bases between the two germline ends. CDR3 length equals 13 residues. CDR3 residues: CASTGPVNEKLFF. The CDR3 DNA reads TGTGCCAGTACCGGGCCCGTTAATGAAAAACTGTTTTTT.

This sequence joins TRBV7-2 and TRBJ2-7; possibly TRBD1 for D (6 bases). The V end lost 2 bases, the J end lost 0 bases, and 11 bases lay between the germline ends. The CDR3 totals 15 residues. Germline CDR1 is SGHTA and CDR2 is FQGNSA. The CDR3 reads CASSLSGESSYEQYF. The CDR3 DNA follows: TGTGCCAGCAGCTTATCAGGGGAGAGCTCCTACGAGCAGTACTTC.

This clone was detected a few times. The rearrangement uses TRBV27 and TRBJ2-1, with D perhaps matching TRBD2 (5 bases). Trimming removed 5 bases from V and 4 bases from J, with 9 bases in between. This CDR3 is 13 amino acids long. In germline, CDR1 is MNHEY, CDR2 SMNVEV (reference sequence). CDR3 loop: CASSPQRYNEQFF. The CDR3 bases are TGTGCCAGCAGTCCTCAGCGGTACAATGAGCAGTTCTTC.

This clone was seen only a few times. The rearrangement joins TRBV4-1 to TRBJ1-2; D call uncertain. The CDR3 extends over 14 amino acids. V was clipped by 0 bases and J by 8 bases, with 13 bases between them. Germline V gene data show CDR1 as MGHRA and CDR2 as YSYEKL. This chain's CDR3 is CASSQDRLWRGYTF. The CDR3 bases are TGCGCCAGCAGCCAAGATCGCCTATGGAGGGGCTACACCTTC.

This chain uses TRBV9 with TRBJ1-2; 10 bases align to TRBD1. J gave up 1 base and V 4 bases, and 10 bases lay outside the gene matches. The CDR3 loop spans 17 amino acids. Germline CDR1 SGDLS, CDR2 YYNGEE. The CDR3 loop reads CASSPRDRGNLNYGYTF. The CDR3 nucleotides read TGTGCCAGCAGCCCCCGGGACAGGGGCAACCTTAACTATGGCTACACCTTC.

This sequence joins TRBV6-1 and TRBJ2-1, with 13 bases aligning to TRBD2. The ends lost 7 bases at V and 9 bases at J; junction bases unmatched: 9. The length of the CDR3 is 15 residues. CDR1 and CDR2 (germline): MNHNS, SASEGT. The CDR3 sequence is CASIPGLAGRGEQFF. The DNA of the CDR3 is TGTGCCAGCATACCGGGACTAGCGGGACGGGGTGAGCAGTTCTTC.